This entry features one TCR beta chain sequence. It has no known antigen specificity. No much larger clone is present one base from it, and per-base qualities are unavailable. This specimen comes from a study of early T cells in non-severe SARS-CoV-2 infection (TCRdb year 2021). For context, the study as a whole: Bulk RNA from unsorted whole blood was used for TCR sequencing, so alpha and beta chains could not be paired. General study outcomes and caveats: VDJdb matching was skewed toward anti-spike CD8 responses and likely underestimated virus-specific expansions, missing private and CD4 specificities.

Library construction relied on 5' RACE. Sequencing relied on a NextSeq 500. The TCR library protocol attached unique molecular identifiers to individual cDNA molecules to correct for sequencing error and PCR bias. TCR alpha and beta chains were both sequenced, and the abundances of alpha and beta sequences in each sample were closely correlated with each other. Under the source paper's analysis protocol: Decombinator V4 was used to annotate TCR sequences for V gene, J gene and CDR3. Expanded TCRs were defined as changing significantly between any two time points under a Poisson model with p below 0.0001. TCR abundances were normalised to the total number of TCRs sequenced per sample and expressed as counts per million. TRAV1-2 paired with TRAJ12, TRAJ20 or TRAJ33 defined MAIT TCRs, while TRAV10 paired with TRAJ18 defined iNKT TCRs. A search of VDJdb, accessed on 1 November 2021, was run for TCRs annotated to CMV, EBV and SARS-CoV-2, with TCRs annotated for multiple antigens excluded. TCRdb itself trimmed the public reads at Q25 with fastp, ran MiXCR and retained productive beta chains. Every distinct CDR3 protein forms one entry, paired with its most common genes and DNA. The V and J calls were not made by the authors but by TCRdb's processing. In all, the sample holds some 56,000 distinct CDR3 sequences, and roughly 16% of those were seen once. Approximately 4% of the sample is taken by the ten largest.

CDR1 is given as SGHRS and CDR2 as YFSETQ, both from the germline V gene. The CDR3 spans 16 residues, from the cysteine through the phenylalanine. The DNA shown is the 48-base CDR3, in frame from base 1. The germline V end is reduced by 4 bases and the J end by 0 bases; junction bases left unmatched: 8. Set within a cohort of healthcare workers in London, UK, this nested case-control study involved weekly PCR testing of nasopharyngeal swabs along with blood sampling. Healthcare workers were enrolled in the week of the UK lockdown, from 23 to 31 March 2020, and were followed every week for up to about 16 weeks.

The chain links TRBV5-1 with TRBJ1-1; TRBD1 matches 8 bases in the middle. Sequencing used whole blood, obtained at baseline. The sequence was obtained from an adult who was a healthcare worker with PCR-confirmed SARS-CoV-2 infection or an uninfected control (not recorded which). CDR3 protein: CASSSRQGFMNTEAFF. The nucleotide sequence is TGCGCCAGCAGCAGTAGACAGGGGTTCATGAACACTGAAGCTTTCTTT.